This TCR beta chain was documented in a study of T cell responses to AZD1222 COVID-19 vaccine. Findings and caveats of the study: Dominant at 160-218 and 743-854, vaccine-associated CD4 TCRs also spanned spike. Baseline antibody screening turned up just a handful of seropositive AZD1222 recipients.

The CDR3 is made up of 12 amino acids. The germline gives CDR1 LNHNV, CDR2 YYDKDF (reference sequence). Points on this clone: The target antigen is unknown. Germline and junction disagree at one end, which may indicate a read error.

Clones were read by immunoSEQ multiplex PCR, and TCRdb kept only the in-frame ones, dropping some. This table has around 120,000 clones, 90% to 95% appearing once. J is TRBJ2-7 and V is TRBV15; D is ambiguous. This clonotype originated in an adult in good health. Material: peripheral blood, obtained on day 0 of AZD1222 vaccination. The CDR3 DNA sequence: TGTGCCACCAGCGGAGAGACAAGCGAGCAGTACTTC. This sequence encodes CATSGETSEQYF.